These 21 T cell receptor beta chains came from one sample sequenced in a study of monozygotic twins with cystic fibrosis. The assay was immunoSEQ multiplex PCR, and TCRdb's table has in-frame clones only and misses some. The data hold about 14,000 clones, with around 91% observed a single time. The sequenced sample was blood. These receptors all stem from a boy aged 5-17 years with cystic fibrosis.

This chain joins TRBV7-3 and TRBJ2-2; no definite D call. Germline V gene sequence: CDR1 SGHTA, CDR2 FQGTGA. The CDR3 contains 15 residues. The V end was cut by 5 bases, the J end by 0 bases, with 10 bases between. In DNA, the CDR3 is TGTGCCAGCAGCCCGACACCCTCGAACACCGGGGAGCTGTTTTTT. As protein: CASSPTPSNTGELFF.

J is TRBJ2-2 and V is TRBV9, with 7 bases that match TRBD2. The CDR3 spans 14 residues. V was clipped by 1 base and J by 6 bases; unmatched bases: 3. Germline CDR1 is SGDLS and CDR2 is YYNGEE. The CDR3 is CASSVRDYSGELFF. The CDR3 DNA reads TGTGCCAGCAGCGTAAGGGACTACTCCGGGGAGCTGTTTTTT. Full variable domain (outside the CDR3, taken from reference TRBV9 and TRBJ2-2): DSGVTQTPKHLITATGQRVTLRCSPRSGDLSVYWYQQSLDQGLQFLIQYYNGEERAKGNILERFSAQQFPDLHSELNLSSLELGDSALYFCASSVRDYSGELFFGEGSRLTVL.

The CDR3 sequence is CASRRQAISTDTQYF. CDR3 sequence (DNA): TGTGCCAGCAGGAGACAGGCGATTAGCACAGATACGCAGTATTTT. The chain links TRBV6-1 to TRBJ2-3, with D tentatively TRBD1 (6 bases). V was trimmed by 6 bases and J by 0 bases, leaving 13 bases between them. Germline V gives CDR1 MNHNS, CDR2 SASEGT. This CDR3 is built from 15 residues.

The chain has TRBV6-1 and TRBJ2-2; D may be TRBD1 (5 bases). The CDR3 runs to 15 residues. Germline-derived CDR1 and CDR2 are MNHNS and SASEGT. Trimming shortened V by 6 bases and J by 7 bases, and 18 bases separated the two germline ends. CDR3 region: CASRDQGSKIGELFF. CDR3 sequence (DNA): TGTGCCAGCAGAGATCAGGGAAGTAAGATCGGGGAGCTGTTTTTT.

This clone came up once. V gene TRBV7-9 combines with J gene TRBJ2-7; 9 bases line up with TRBD1. With V trimmed by 5 bases and J by 5 bases, 7 bases remained unmatched. The CDR3 runs to 14 residues. Per the germline V gene, CDR1 is SEHNR and CDR2 is FQNEAQ (reference sequence). CDR3: CASSNRDRAHEQYF. The CDR3 DNA follows: TGTGCCAGCAGCAACCGGGACAGGGCCCACGAGCAGTACTTC.

The chain combines TRBV5-5 with TRBJ1-1; possible D gene TRBD1, 5 bases. CDR1 is SGHKS and CDR2 is YYEKEE in the germline V gene (reference sequence). This CDR3 is built from 12 residues. Deletions cut 4 bases from V and 9 bases from J, with 13 bases between. In DNA, the CDR3 is TGTGCCAGCAGCCCAGGGAGTCCACAAGCTTTCTTT. Its translation is CASSPGSPQAFF.

The rearrangement links TRBV11-2 to TRBJ1-3; D remains unclear. The CDR3 runs to 16 residues. CDR1 SGHAT and CDR2 FQNNGV come from the germline V gene. The germline V and J ends were trimmed by 6 bases and 2 bases, with 17 bases remaining between them. CDR3 residues: CASSSLLMTAGNTIYF. The CDR3 DNA reads as TGTGCCAGCAGTTCACTACTCATGACCGCTGGAAACACCATATATTTT. Full variable domain (remainder filled in from reference TRBV11-2 and TRBJ1-3): EAGVAQSPRYKIIEKRQSVAFWCNPISGHATLYWYQQILGQGPKLLIQFQNNGVVDDSQLPKDRFSAERLKGVDSTLKIQPAKLEDSAVYLCASSSLLMTAGNTIYFGEGSWLTVV.

This sequence joins TRBV7-9 and TRBJ2-7, with 7 bases that match TRBD1. V trimming: 5 bases; J trimming: 3 bases; junction bases outside the gene matches: 4. CDR3 size: 13 residues. CDR1 is SEHNR, CDR2 FQNEAQ, per germline (reference sequence). This chain's CDR3 is CASSRGTDYEQYF. Here the CDR3 DNA reads TGTGCCAGCAGCCGAGGGACAGACTACGAGCAGTACTTC. Looking up the rest from reference TRBV7-9 and TRBJ2-7 gives the full variable domain: DTGVSQNPRHKITKRGQNVTFRCDPISEHNRLYWYRQTLGQGPEFLTYFQNEAQLEKSRLLSDRFSAERPKGSFSTLEIQRTEQGDSAMYLCASSRGTDYEQYFGPGTRLTVT.

The chain has TRBV9 and TRBJ2-5, with D perhaps TRBD1 (5 bases). Trimming pared 0 bases from V and 14 bases from J, leaving 8 bases between. This CDR3 spans 10 amino acids. Germline lookup yields CDR1 SGDLS and CDR2 YYNGEE. CDR3 nucleotide sequence: TGTGCCAGCAGCGTAGATGGGGCTTACTTC. Translation: CASSVDGAYF. Based on the CDR3 plus reference TRBV9 and TRBJ2-5, the full variable domain is DSGVTQTPKHLITATGQRVTLRCSPRSGDLSVYWYQQSLDQGLQFLIQYYNGEERAKGNILERFSAQQFPDLHSELNLSSLELGDSALYFCASSVDGAYFGPGTRLLVL.

As DNA, the CDR3 is TGTGCCAGCAGCGTACAGGGGAACACTGAAGCTTTCTTT. It is translated as CASSVQGNTEAFF. This chain joins TRBV14 and TRBJ1-1; D might be TRBD1 (6 bases). V was cut by 5 bases and J by 1 base, with 8 bases left in between. Germline loops: CDR1 SGHDN, CDR2 FVKESK. The CDR3 contains 13 residues. Full variable domain (outside the CDR3, taken from reference TRBV14 and TRBJ1-1): EAGVTQFPSHSVIEKGQTVTLRCDPISGHDNLYWYRRVMGKEIKFLLHFVKESKQDESGMPNNRFLAERTGGTYSTLKVQPAELEDSGVYFCASSVQGNTEAFFGQGTRLTVV.

The chain is built from TRBV18 and TRBJ2-5, with 11 positions matching TRBD2. The CDR3 contains 14 residues. V lost 2 bases, J lost 6 bases, and 2 bases stayed unmatched. Germline CDR1 reads KGHSH; CDR2 reads LQKENI. The CDR3 DNA sequence: TGTGCCAGCTCACCAGGGACTAGCGGTCAGACCCAGTACTTC. This gives the protein CASSPGTSGQTQYF.

The CDR3 DNA is TGTGCCAGCAGCTGGGACAGAGGGAGGGCCACCTACGAGCAGTACTTC. It is translated as CASSWDRGRATYEQYF. The rearrangement links TRBV5-4 to TRBJ2-7; D may match TRBD1 or TRBD2 (7 bases each). The V end was cut by 3 bases, the J end by 2 bases, with 18 bases between. This CDR3 is built from 16 residues. CDR1 is SGHNT, CDR2 YYREEE, per germline (reference sequence).

The J gene is TRBJ1-2, the V gene TRBV30; 7 bases line up with TRBD1. J was trimmed by 1 base and V by 5 bases; bases with no gene match: 4. The CDR3 has 13 residues. In germline, CDR1 is GTSNPN, CDR2 SVGIG (reference sequence). CDR3 DNA: TGTGCCTGGGCGACAGGGTATAACTATGGCTACACCTTC. Translating gives CAWATGYNYGYTF.

The chain has TRBV14 and TRBJ2-5; TRBD2 might be the D (5 bases). V shed 4 bases and J shed 2 bases, with 14 bases lying between them. Per the germline V gene, CDR1 is SGHDN and CDR2 is FVKESK. CDR3 size: 15 residues. CDR3: CASSPGRQLQETQYF. CDR3 coding DNA: TGTGCCAGCAGCCCGGGAAGGCAGTTACAAGAGACCCAGTACTTC.

This chain uses TRBV7-2 with TRBJ1-1; D gene uncertain. The ends were cut back, 1 base at V and 7 bases at J, with 13 bases in the middle. Germline CDR1 reads SGHTA; CDR2 reads FQGNSA. There are 14 residues in the CDR3. CDR3 nucleotides: TGTGCCAGCAGCTTAGTCGGCGACACACTTGAAGCTTTCTTT. This codes for CASSLVGDTLEAFF.

This chain links TRBV5-1 with TRBJ2-7, with D perhaps matching TRBD2 (6 bases). Germline-derived CDR1 and CDR2 are SGHRS and YFSETQ. V was clipped by 3 bases and J by 1 base, with 17 bases between them. CDR3 length: 16 amino acids. The CDR3 region has the DNA TGCGCCAGCAGCTGGAGGTGGGACTTACCTTCCTACGAGCAGTACTTC. Its translation: CASSWRWDLPSYEQYF. Combining the CDR3 with reference TRBV5-1 and TRBJ2-7 gives the whole variable domain KAGVTQTPRYLIKTRGQQVTLSCSPISGHRSVSWYQQTPGQGLQFLFEYFSETQRNKGNFPGRFSGRQFSNSRSEMNVSTLELGDSALYLCASSWRWDLPSYEQYFGPGTRLTVT.

The J gene is TRBJ1-2, the V gene TRBV15; D possibly corresponds to TRBD1 (5 bases). Germline lookup yields CDR1 LNHNV and CDR2 YYDKDF (reference sequence). CDR3 length equals 13 residues. The germline V and J ends were trimmed by 1 base and 4 bases, with 7 bases remaining between them. CDR3 coding DNA: TGTGCCACCAGCAGAGGGGACGGCTATGGCTACACCTTC. It codes for CATSRGDGYGYTF.

The chain is built from TRBV28 and TRBJ1-5; perhaps TRBD1 as D (5 bases). The V and J ends lost 6 bases and 11 bases respectively, with 20 bases between them. The length of the CDR3 is 14 residues. The germline gives CDR1 MDHEN, CDR2 SYDVKM. In nucleotides, the CDR3 is TGTGCCAGCAGCTCCGGGCAACCGGGGGGAGCCCAGCATTTT. Translation gives CASSSGQPGGAQHF.

This clone is a singleton in its sample. As DNA, the CDR3 is TGTGCCAGCAGTCCGCAAGGACTAGCGGCCTACAATGAGCAGTTCTTC. Residues: CASSPQGLAAYNEQFF. The chain carries TRBV28 and TRBJ2-1, with 10 bases that match TRBD2. Germline V CDR1 and CDR2: MDHEN, SYDVKM. The V gene end was trimmed by 5 bases and the J gene end by 2 bases; junction bases not matched to a gene: 6. CDR3 length: 16 amino acids. The entire variable domain, with the rest obtained from reference TRBV28 and TRBJ2-1, is as follows: DVKVTQSSRYLVKRTGEKVFLECVQDMDHENMFWYRQDPGLGLRLIYFSYDVKMKEKGDIPEGYSVSREKKERFSLILESASTNQTSMYLCASSPQGLAAYNEQFFGPGTRLTVL.

The rearrangement links TRBV2 to TRBJ1-2; D is undetermined. The CDR3 runs 14 residues. V was cut by 0 bases and J by 4 bases, with 9 bases left in between. CDR1 is SNHLY and CDR2 is FYNNEI in the germline V gene. CDR3 loop: CASSEAGGGYGYTF. The CDR3 DNA reads as TGTGCCAGCAGTGAAGCAGGAGGAGGCTATGGCTACACCTTC.

This clone showed up just once. The CDR3: CASSGASGPYEQYF. The CDR3 region has the DNA TGTGCCAGCAGTGGGGCTAGCGGTCCCTACGAGCAGTACTTC. The J gene is TRBJ2-7, the V gene TRBV6-1; 7 nucleotides agree with TRBD2. The CDR3 spans 14 residues. The junction had 5 bases not matched to a gene; V was cut back by 4 bases and J by 2 bases. CDR1 is MNHNS, CDR2 SASEGT, per germline.